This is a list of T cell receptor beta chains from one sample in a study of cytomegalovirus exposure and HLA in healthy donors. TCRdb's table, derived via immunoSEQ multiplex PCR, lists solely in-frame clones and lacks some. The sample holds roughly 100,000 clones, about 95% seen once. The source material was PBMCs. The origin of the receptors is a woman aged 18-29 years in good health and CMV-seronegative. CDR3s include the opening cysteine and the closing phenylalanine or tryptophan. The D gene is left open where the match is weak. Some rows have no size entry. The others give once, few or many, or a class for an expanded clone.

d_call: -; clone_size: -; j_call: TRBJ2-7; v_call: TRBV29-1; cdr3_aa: CSVEDIFTYEQYF; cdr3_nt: TGCAGCGTTGAGGACATCTTCACCTACGAGCAGTACTTC
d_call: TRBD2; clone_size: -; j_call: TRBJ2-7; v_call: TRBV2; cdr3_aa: CASSKLAGLNEQYF; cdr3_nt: TGTGCCAGCAGTAAACTAGCGGGATTGAACGAGCAGTACTTC
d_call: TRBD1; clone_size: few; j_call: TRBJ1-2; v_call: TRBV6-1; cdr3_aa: CASSEGPTGENGYTF; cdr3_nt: TGTGCCAGCAGTGAAGGGCCGACAGGGGAAAATGGCTACACCTTC
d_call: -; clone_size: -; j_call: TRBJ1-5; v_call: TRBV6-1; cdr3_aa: CASPPDSDNQPQHF; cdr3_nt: TGTGCCAGCCCCCCCGACAGTGACAATCAGCCCCAGCATTTT
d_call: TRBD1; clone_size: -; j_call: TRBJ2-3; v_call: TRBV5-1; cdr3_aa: CASSTSGTGGGDTQYF; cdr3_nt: TGCGCCAGCAGCACTTCCGGGACAGGGGGAGGGGATACGCAGTATTTT
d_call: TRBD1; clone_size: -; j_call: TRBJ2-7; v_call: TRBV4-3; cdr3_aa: CASSQAAGQGYEQYF; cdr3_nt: TGCGCCAGCAGCCAAGCCGCGGGACAGGGCTACGAGCAGTACTTC
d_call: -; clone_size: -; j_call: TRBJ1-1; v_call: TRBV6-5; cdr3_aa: CASSPDRFPNTEAFF; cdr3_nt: TGTGCCAGCAGTCCCGACAGGTTCCCGAACACTGAAGCTTTCTTT
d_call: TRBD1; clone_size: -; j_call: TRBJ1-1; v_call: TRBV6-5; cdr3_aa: CASSYQGQANTEAFF; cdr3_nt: TGTGCCAGCAGTTACCAGGGACAGGCTAACACTGAAGCTTTCTTT
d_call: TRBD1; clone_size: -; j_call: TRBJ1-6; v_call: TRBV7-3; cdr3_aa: CASSLRGGASDSPLHF; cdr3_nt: TGTGCCAGCAGCTTAAGAGGGGGCGCGTCTGATTCACCCCTCCACTTT
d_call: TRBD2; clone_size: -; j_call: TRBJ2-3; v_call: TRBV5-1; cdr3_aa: CASSSNDRAGGADTQYF; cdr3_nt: TGCGCCAGCAGTTCCAATGATCGGGCGGGAGGTGCGGATACGCAGTATTTT
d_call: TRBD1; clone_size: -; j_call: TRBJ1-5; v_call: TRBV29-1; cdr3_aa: CSVGQGGNQPQHF; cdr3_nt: TGCAGCGTTGGACAGGGCGGTAATCAGCCCCAGCATTTT
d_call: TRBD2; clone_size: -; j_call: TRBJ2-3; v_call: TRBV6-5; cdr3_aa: CASSYGLAGLDTQYF; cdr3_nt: TGTGCCAGCAGTTACGGACTAGCGGGGCTAGATACGCAGTATTTT
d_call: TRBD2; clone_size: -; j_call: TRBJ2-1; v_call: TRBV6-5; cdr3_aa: CASSLSSGGGYNEQFF; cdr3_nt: TGTGCCAGCAGTTTGTCCAGCGGGGGAGGTTACAATGAGCAGTTCTTC
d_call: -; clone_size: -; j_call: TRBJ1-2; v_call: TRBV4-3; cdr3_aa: CASSQAHGGLYGYTF; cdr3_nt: TGCGCCAGCAGCCAGGCCCACGGCGGCCTCTATGGCTACACCTTC
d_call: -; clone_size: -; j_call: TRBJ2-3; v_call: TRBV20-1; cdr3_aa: CSAAQADTQYF; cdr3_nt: TGCAGTGCGGCCCAAGCGGATACGCAGTATTTT
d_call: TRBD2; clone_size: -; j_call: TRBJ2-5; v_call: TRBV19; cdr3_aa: CASSSHFGGEETQYF; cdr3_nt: TGTGCCAGTAGTTCTCACTTCGGGGGGGAAGAGACCCAGTACTTC
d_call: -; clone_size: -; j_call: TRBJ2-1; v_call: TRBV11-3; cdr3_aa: CASSTTPFNEQFF; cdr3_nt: TGTGCCAGCAGTACTACCCCCTTCAATGAGCAGTTCTTC
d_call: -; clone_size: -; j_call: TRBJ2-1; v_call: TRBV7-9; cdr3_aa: CASSLGPLVQFF; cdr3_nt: TGTGCCAGCAGCCTTGGCCCCCTGGTGCAGTTCTTC
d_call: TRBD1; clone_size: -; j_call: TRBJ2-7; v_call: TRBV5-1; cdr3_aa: CASSSVPGQGLEQYF; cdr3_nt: TGCGCCAGCAGCAGCGTACCGGGACAGGGGTTAGAGCAGTACTTC
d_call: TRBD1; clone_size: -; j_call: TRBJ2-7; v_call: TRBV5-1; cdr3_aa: CASSSGRGLRYEQYF; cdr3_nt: TGCGCCAGCAGCTCCGGCAGGGGGCTCCGATACGAGCAGTACTTC
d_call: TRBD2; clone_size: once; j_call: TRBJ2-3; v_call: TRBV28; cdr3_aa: CATRGGTSTDTQYF; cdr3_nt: TGTGCGACCCGGGGGGGGACTAGCACAGATACGCAGTATTTT
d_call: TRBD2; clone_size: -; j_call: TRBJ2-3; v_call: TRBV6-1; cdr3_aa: CASLAGGADTQYF; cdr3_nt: TGTGCCAGTCTAGCGGGGGGCGCAGATACGCAGTATTTT
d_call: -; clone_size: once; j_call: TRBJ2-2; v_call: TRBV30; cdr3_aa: CAWSVAVVYVAGELFF; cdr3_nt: TGTGCCTGGAGTGTAGCGGTCGTTTACGTGGCCGGGGAGCTGTTTTTT
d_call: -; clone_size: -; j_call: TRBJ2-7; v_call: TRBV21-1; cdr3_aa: CASSNQDSYGAQYF; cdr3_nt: TGTGCCAGCAGCAATCAGGACAGCTACGGGGCGCAGTACTTC
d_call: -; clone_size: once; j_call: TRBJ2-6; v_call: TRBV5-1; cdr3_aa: CASTQTPPSGANVLTF; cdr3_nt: TGCGCCAGCACACAGACACCACCTTCTGGGGCCAACGTCCTGACTTTC
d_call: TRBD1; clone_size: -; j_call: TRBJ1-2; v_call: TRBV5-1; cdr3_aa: CASSLGQVSYGYTF; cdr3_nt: TGCGCCAGCAGCTTAGGACAGGTCTCCTATGGCTACACCTTC
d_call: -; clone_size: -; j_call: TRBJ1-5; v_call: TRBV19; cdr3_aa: CASSSPGVDNAYSNQPQHF; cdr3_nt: TGTGCCAGTAGTTCTCCTGGGGTGGACAACGCATATAGCAATCAGCCCCAGCATTTT
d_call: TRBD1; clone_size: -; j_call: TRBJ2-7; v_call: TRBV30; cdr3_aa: CAWTVAGTGDDEQYF; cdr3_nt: TGTGCCTGGACCGTCGCCGGGACAGGGGACGACGAGCAGTACTTC
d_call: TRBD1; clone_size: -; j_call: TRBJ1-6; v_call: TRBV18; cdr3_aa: CASSPWAGGRESPLHF; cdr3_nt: TGTGCCAGCTCACCGTGGGCAGGGGGCAGAGAATCACCCCTCCACTTT
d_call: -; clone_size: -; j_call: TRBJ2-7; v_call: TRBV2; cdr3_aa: CASSESLSYEQYF; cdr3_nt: TGTGCCAGCAGTGAGAGCCTATCATACGAGCAGTACTTC
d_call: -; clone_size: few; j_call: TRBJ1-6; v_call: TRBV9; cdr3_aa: CASSVRDREMPNSPLHF; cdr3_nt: TGTGCCAGCAGCGTCAGGGATAGGGAAATGCCCAATTCACCCCTCCACTTT
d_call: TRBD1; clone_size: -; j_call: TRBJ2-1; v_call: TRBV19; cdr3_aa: CASTPDRGSNEQFF; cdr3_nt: TGTGCCAGTACCCCGGACAGGGGGAGCAATGAGCAGTTCTTC
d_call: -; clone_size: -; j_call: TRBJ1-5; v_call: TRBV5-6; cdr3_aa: CASSLLAVSNQPQHF; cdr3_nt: TGTGCCAGCAGCTTGTTGGCCGTTAGCAATCAGCCCCAGCATTTT
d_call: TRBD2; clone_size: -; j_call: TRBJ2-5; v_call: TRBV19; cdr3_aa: CASSRGGETQYF; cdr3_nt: TGTGCCAGTAGTAGGGGGGGAGAGACCCAGTACTTC
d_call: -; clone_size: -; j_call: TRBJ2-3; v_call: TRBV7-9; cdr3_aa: CASSLTGGAKASTDTQYF; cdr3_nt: TGTGCCAGCAGCTTAACTGGGGGGGCCAAAGCTAGCACAGATACGCAGTATTTT
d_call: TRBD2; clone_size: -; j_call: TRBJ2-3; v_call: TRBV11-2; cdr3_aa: CASSLDIAGASTDTQYF; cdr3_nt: TGTGCCAGCAGCTTAGATATAGCGGGAGCTAGCACAGATACGCAGTATTTT
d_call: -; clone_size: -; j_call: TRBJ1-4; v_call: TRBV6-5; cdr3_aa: CASSYSEGPGGKLFF; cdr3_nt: TGTGCCAGCAGTTATTCGGAAGGCCCGGGGGGAAAACTGTTTTTT
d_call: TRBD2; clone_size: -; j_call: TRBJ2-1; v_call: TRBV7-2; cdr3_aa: CASSLALLTSGEQFF; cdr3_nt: TGTGCCAGCAGCTTAGCCCTCCTAACTAGCGGGGAGCAGTTCTTC
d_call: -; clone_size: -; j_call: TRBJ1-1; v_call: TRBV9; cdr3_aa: CASTGSDRLTEAFF; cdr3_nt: TGTGCCAGCACCGGATCGGACAGACTCACTGAAGCTTTCTTT
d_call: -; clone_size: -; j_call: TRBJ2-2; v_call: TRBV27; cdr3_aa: CASTPGHANTGELFF; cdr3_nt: TGTGCCAGCACCCCGGGACATGCCAACACCGGGGAGCTGTTTTTT
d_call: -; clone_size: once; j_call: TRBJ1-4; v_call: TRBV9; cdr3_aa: CASSGPVGGEKLFF; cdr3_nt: TGTGCCAGCAGCGGGCCCGTGGGGGGTGAAAAACTGTTTTTT
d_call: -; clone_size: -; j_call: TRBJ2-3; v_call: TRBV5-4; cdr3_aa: CASSPPGAGVSTDTQYF; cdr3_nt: TGTGCCAGCAGCCCTCCTGGCGCGGGCGTTAGCACAGATACGCAGTATTTT